The rows below give T cell receptor beta chains drawn from one sample of a study of regulatory T cells in long-lasting Graves disease. TCRdb re-derived calls from the multiplex PCR reads in MiXCR, one entry per CDR3 protein. This sample carries around 450,000 distinct CDR3 sequences, 15% to 20% of them seen once, and the ten largest clones take 9% to 15%. This sample also appeared in a second study, on T cells in Graves' hyperthyroidism and ophthalmopathy.

Specimen: peripheral blood mononuclear cells (PBMCs), collected at new diagnosis, from a patient treated with antithyroid drugs. The source of these receptors is a middle-aged man with Graves disease. CDR3s include the opening cysteine and the closing phenylalanine or tryptophan. D genes are given only for firm matches. The size of a clone is reported for some rows only, either as once, few or many, or as a class for expanded clones.

j_gene: TRBJ1-1
abundance: many
v_gene: TRBV6-1
d_gene: .
CDR3aa: CASTLGEGTEAFF
CDR3nt: TGTGCCAGCACTCTCGGGGAAGGCACTGAAGCTTTCTTT

j_gene: TRBJ1-6
abundance: .
v_gene: TRBV28
d_gene: .
CDR3aa: CASGGLNNSPLHF
CDR3nt: TGTGCCAGCGGAGGGCTGAATAATTCACCCCTCCACTTT

j_gene: TRBJ2-1
abundance: few
v_gene: TRBV12-3/TRBV12-4
d_gene: .
CDR3aa: CASSPRGSSSYNEQFF
CDR3nt: TGTGCCAGCAGCCCCCGGGGCTCCAGCTCCTACAATGAGCAGTTCTTC

j_gene: TRBJ2-2
abundance: .
v_gene: TRBV6-5
d_gene: .
CDR3aa: CASSYERVLNTGELFF
CDR3nt: TGTGCCAGCAGTTACGAGCGGGTTCTGAACACCGGGGAGCTGTTTTTT

j_gene: TRBJ2-5
abundance: many
v_gene: TRBV12-3/TRBV12-4
d_gene: TRBD2
CDR3aa: CASSLTSGREETQYF
CDR3nt: TGTGCCAGCAGTTTAACTAGCGGGAGAGAGGAGACCCAGTACTTC

j_gene: TRBJ1-4
abundance: many
v_gene: TRBV3-1
d_gene: .
CDR3aa: CASSQDPGPSEKLFF
CDR3nt: TGTGCCAGCAGCCAAGATCCGGGGCCGAGTGAAAAACTGTTTTTT

j_gene: TRBJ2-2
abundance: few
v_gene: TRBV12-3/TRBV12-4
d_gene: TRBD1
CDR3aa: CASMRGQVNGELFF
CDR3nt: TGTGCCAGCATGCGGGGACAGGTGAACGGGGAGCTGTTTTTT

j_gene: TRBJ1-6
abundance: few
v_gene: TRBV5-1
d_gene: .
CDR3aa: CASSLGSGSIISPLHF
CDR3nt: TGTGCCAGCAGCTTGGGGAGTGGATCGATCATTTCACCCCTCCACTTT

j_gene: TRBJ2-3
abundance: .
v_gene: TRBV7-2
d_gene: .
CDR3aa: CAGGGQATSTDTQYF
CDR3nt: TGTGCCGGGGGCGGGCAGGCGACTAGCACAGATACGCAGTATTTT

j_gene: TRBJ2-7
abundance: many
v_gene: TRBV6-1
d_gene: .
CDR3aa: CASRDRYTNEQYF
CDR3nt: TGTGCCAGCCGAGACAGATACACCAACGAGCAGTACTTC

j_gene: TRBJ1-5
abundance: few
v_gene: TRBV6-2/TRBV6-3
d_gene: .
CDR3aa: CASSGVQPQHF
CDR3nt: TGTGCCAGCAGTGGGGTTCAGCCCCAGCATTTT

j_gene: TRBJ2-7
abundance: .
v_gene: TRBV7-9
d_gene: .
CDR3aa: CASSFSRTLSYEQYF
CDR3nt: TGTGCCAGCAGCTTTAGCCGGACCCTCTCCTACGAGCAGTACTTC

j_gene: TRBJ1-1
abundance: many
v_gene: TRBV2
d_gene: .
CDR3aa: CASTSRTPLEAFF
CDR3nt: TGTGCCAGCACCTCTAGGACTCCACTTGAAGCTTTCTTT

j_gene: TRBJ2-7
abundance: few
v_gene: TRBV5-1
d_gene: .
CDR3aa: CASSELSYEQYF
CDR3nt: TGCGCCAGCAGCGAGTTATCCTACGAGCAGTACTTC

j_gene: TRBJ1-6
abundance: .
v_gene: TRBV12-5
d_gene: TRBD1
CDR3aa: CASGQGTGPYSPLHF
CDR3nt: TGTGCTAGTGGCCAAGGGACAGGGCCGTATTCACCCCTCCACTTT

j_gene: TRBJ2-1
abundance: .
v_gene: TRBV6-2/TRBV6-3
d_gene: .
CDR3aa: CASSLTSSYYNEQFF
CDR3nt: TGTGCCAGCAGCCTGACTAGTAGTTACTACAATGAGCAGTTCTTC

j_gene: TRBJ2-5
abundance: .
v_gene: TRBV6-1
d_gene: TRBD2
CDR3aa: CASTPGTSGNQETQYF
CDR3nt: TGTGCCAGCACTCCAGGGACTAGCGGGAACCAAGAGACCCAGTACTTC

j_gene: TRBJ2-5
abundance: many
v_gene: TRBV2
d_gene: .
CDR3aa: CASSEVGLKETQYF
CDR3nt: TGTGCCAGCAGTGAAGTGGGGCTAAAAGAGACCCAGTACTTC

j_gene: TRBJ2-1
abundance: .
v_gene: TRBV7-3
d_gene: .
CDR3aa: CASSLTEGGPKFF
CDR3nt: TGTGCCAGCAGCTTAACAGAGGGTGGGCCGAAGTTCTTC

j_gene: TRBJ2-3
abundance: many
v_gene: TRBV6-1
d_gene: TRBD1
CDR3aa: CASSPTPGQGALGTDTQYF
CDR3nt: TGTGCCAGCAGCCCGACACCAGGACAGGGGGCTTTAGGCACAGATACGCAGTATTTT

j_gene: TRBJ2-3
abundance: .
v_gene: TRBV7-3
d_gene: .
CDR3aa: CASSPRGAGVRVVDTQYF
CDR3nt: TGTGCCAGCAGCCCGAGGGGGGCGGGAGTAAGGGTCGTGGATACGCAGTATTTT

j_gene: TRBJ2-7
abundance: many
v_gene: TRBV5-1
d_gene: TRBD1
CDR3aa: CASSLEGQGYEQYF
CDR3nt: TGCGCCAGCAGCTTAGAGGGACAGGGCTACGAGCAGTACTTC

j_gene: TRBJ1-2
abundance: few
v_gene: TRBV5-1
d_gene: TRBD1
CDR3aa: CASSGKGQTYGYTF
CDR3nt: TGCGCCAGCAGCGGCAAGGGACAGACCTATGGCTACACCTTC

j_gene: TRBJ2-3
abundance: .
v_gene: TRBV19
d_gene: .
CDR3aa: CASRLQGSATDTQYF
CDR3nt: TGTGCCAGTAGACTCCAGGGTTCCGCGACAGATACGCAGTATTTT

j_gene: TRBJ1-2
abundance: many
v_gene: TRBV12-3/TRBV12-4
d_gene: .
CDR3aa: CASSFGRGGYGYTF
CDR3nt: TGTGCCAGCAGCTTTGGCAGGGGCGGCTATGGCTACACCTTC

j_gene: TRBJ1-1
abundance: .
v_gene: TRBV28
d_gene: TRBD1
CDR3aa: CASINRGWTTEAFF
CDR3nt: TGTGCCAGCATCAACAGGGGTTGGACCACTGAAGCTTTCTTT

j_gene: TRBJ1-6
abundance: .
v_gene: TRBV7-9
d_gene: .
CDR3aa: CASSPTPEGALHF
CDR3nt: TGTGCCAGCAGCCCTACGCCCGAGGGGGCCCTCCACTTT

j_gene: TRBJ1-5
abundance: few
v_gene: TRBV6-1
d_gene: TRBD1
CDR3aa: CASSHRDRYQPQHF
CDR3nt: TGTGCCAGCAGTCACCGGGACAGATATCAGCCCCAGCATTTT

j_gene: TRBJ2-3
abundance: many
v_gene: TRBV18
d_gene: TRBD1
CDR3aa: CASSPETGTWATQYF
CDR3nt: TGTGCCAGCTCACCGGAGACAGGGACGTGGGCTACGCAGTATTTT

j_gene: TRBJ2-3
abundance: .
v_gene: TRBV3-1
d_gene: TRBD2
CDR3aa: CASSQDLAGEDTQYF
CDR3nt: TGTGCCAGCAGCCAAGATCTAGCGGGGGAAGATACGCAGTATTTT

j_gene: TRBJ2-1
abundance: few
v_gene: TRBV18
d_gene: TRBD2
CDR3aa: CASSPPFGSGSSSYNEQFF
CDR3nt: TGTGCCAGCTCACCACCATTTGGTAGCGGGAGTTCTTCCTACAATGAGCAGTTCTTC

j_gene: TRBJ2-4
abundance: .
v_gene: TRBV29-1
d_gene: .
CDR3aa: CSVGLAKNIQYF
CDR3nt: TGCAGCGTTGGGCTGGCCAAAAACATTCAGTACTTC

j_gene: TRBJ2-2
abundance: few
v_gene: TRBV6-2/TRBV6-3
d_gene: .
CDR3aa: CASSYYGSAGELFF
CDR3nt: TGTGCCAGCAGTTACTATGGGTCCGCCGGGGAGCTGTTTTTT

j_gene: TRBJ2-3
abundance: many
v_gene: TRBV29-1
d_gene: .
CDR3aa: CSASGRRGTDTQYF
CDR3nt: TGCAGCGCCTCGGGACGGCGGGGCACAGATACGCAGTATTTT

j_gene: TRBJ2-7
abundance: once
v_gene: TRBV2
d_gene: TRBD1
CDR3aa: CASSAGTGGIGEQYF
CDR3nt: TGTGCCAGCAGTGCCGGGACAGGGGGGATCGGGGAGCAGTACTTC

j_gene: TRBJ2-7
abundance: many
v_gene: TRBV6-2/TRBV6-3
d_gene: .
CDR3aa: CASSYSYSAVYEQYF
CDR3nt: TGTGCCAGCAGTTACTCGTACTCAGCAGTCTACGAGCAGTACTTC

j_gene: TRBJ2-3
abundance: many
v_gene: TRBV20-1
d_gene: .
CDR3aa: CSASHPGPDTQYF
CDR3nt: TGCAGTGCTAGTCACCCCGGCCCAGATACGCAGTATTTT